What follows is one T cell receptor (beta chain) and its context. The sample is drawn from a study of blood T cell repertoires in COVID-19. Study at large: The United States, Italy and Spain were the sources of the acute and convalescent COVID-19 samples. The analysed material was cDNA or gDNA that came from T cells, B-cell-depleted T cells, or PBMCs.

CDR3 length equals 13 residues. Germline CDR1 reads MNHEY; CDR2 reads SVGAGI. The V gene lost 7 bases and the J gene lost 8 bases, with 14 bases spanning the gap. The method was immunoSEQ multiplex PCR; TCRdb's version includes in-frame clones alone and lacks a portion of them. The data contain fewer than 130,000 clones, approximately 81% of them singletons. The sequence derives from a human donor in a cohort sampled during active COVID-19. This chain joins TRBV6-5 and TRBJ1-4; TRBD1 is a possible D gene (6 bases). Sequencing was performed on peripheral blood. This chain's CDR3 is CASTVRGGEKLFF. In nucleotides, the CDR3 is TGTGCCAGCACCGTCAGGGGCGGGGAAAAACTGTTTTTT.